The 3 T cell receptor beta chains reported below all come from one sample, sequenced in a study of shared clonotypes between healthy human individuals (dated by TCRdb to 2020 to 2022). Library method: the immunoSEQ multiplex PCR assay. TCRdb provides this immuneACCESS table in a form limited to in-frame rearrangements. Some clones are lacking; in checked studies, under half of them reflect an unresolved V gene, and why the rest are absent is not known. This sample gives around 530,000 clones in total; just over 75% of them show up just once. The top ten clones comprise about 12% of the sample. Source material: PBMCs. These receptors originate from a woman between 35 and 50 years old in good health. Some clones in this sample may be carry-over from other donors' samples.

CDR3 region: CASSPGTSGRPSTDTQYF. CDR3 sequence (DNA): TGTGCCAGCAGCCCCGGGACTAGCGGGAGGCCTAGCACAGATACGCAGTATTTT. V gene TRBV5-8 combines with J gene TRBJ2-3, with 15 bases lining up with TRBD2. After removal of 4 bases from V and 0 bases from J, the junction contained 6 bases not matched to a gene. Per germline, CDR1 SGHTS and CDR2 YDEGEE. This CDR3 region has 18 residues.

The chain employs TRBV7-2 and TRBJ2-1; 7 nucleotides line up with TRBD1. Losses at the gene ends were 5 bases for V and 8 bases for J; bases not matched to a gene: 12. Germline-derived CDR1 and CDR2 are SGHTA and FQGNSA. This CDR3 region has 15 residues. This CDR3 is CASSPSTGFEDEQFF. CDR3 DNA sequence: TGTGCCAGCAGCCCCTCGACAGGGTTCGAGGATGAGCAGTTCTTC.

The CDR3 is CASSLSSSLGGTDTQYF. DNA of the CDR3: TGTGCCAGCAGCTTATCGTCTAGCCTAGGGGGCACAGATACGCAGTATTTT. This chain connects TRBV7-2 to TRBJ2-3, with D possibly being TRBD1 or TRBD2 (5 bases each). The germline V gene has CDR1 SGHTA and CDR2 FQGNSA. The length of the CDR3 is 17 residues. Deletions cut 2 bases from V and 1 base from J, with 16 bases between. Filled out from reference TRBV7-2 and TRBJ2-3, the complete variable domain reads GAGVSQSPSNKVTEKGKDVELRCDPISGHTALYWYRQSLGQGLEFLIYFQGNSAPDKSGLPSDRFSAERTGGSVSTLTIQRTQQEDSAVYLCASSLSSSLGGTDTQYFGPGTRLTVL.